This T cell receptor (beta chain) comes out of a study of human T cells and chemical hapten exposure (dated by TCRdb to the early 2020s). Concerning the study at large: For sensitization, 2% DPC in acetone was applied to a roughly 2 cm by roughly 2 cm area of upper inner arm skin. The mostly female patient cohort included alopecia areata with under or over 50% scalp involvement, alopecia totalis and alopecia universalis. For TCR sequencing, blood came from 25 to 35 alopecia patients at anywhere from one to four time points (pre-sensitization, 2, 6 and 24 weeks). Blood samples were taken from patients before sensitization (week 0) and then at 2, 6 and about 24 weeks after DPC sensitization. Patch testing was done on the upper back using Finn chambers containing 0.01% DPC, and results were scored after 6 days according to International Contact Dermatitis Research Group standards. Libraries were combined into a pool for sequencing, and differences in TCR yield between samples came mainly from small differences in library volumes within the pool. Weekly therapeutic DPC doses were additionally applied to the scalp of patients throughout the approximately 25-week study period. In alopecia patients, the study followed how the peripheral blood TCR repertoire changed in vivo over primary and secondary sensitization to diphenylcyclopropenone (DPC), a hapten.

This clonotype was counted at least ten times. It lacks a known antigen. Base qualities are missing; no much larger clone stands one base away. The time point label, as the study defines it: patch test 1, 2 weeks after DPC sensitization. In light of the paper, this sample's treatment or condition label describes: therapeutic diphenylcyclopropenone sensitization with weekly scalp DPC. At every patch-test visit, the blood draw took place before the patch test was put on. Patients were eligible if aged 18 to 70, diagnosed with alopecia and judged suitable for DPC therapy, and pregnant patients were excluded. Unfractionated whole blood was collected in Tempus Blood RNA tubes, and total RNA was extracted from that blood. The research as a whole found: Significantly more large CDR3 similarity clusters were formed by expanded TCRs than by pre-sensitization or healthy control sets, consistent with antigen-driven responses. Patch test score correlated positively with the number of PT1 expanded TCRs, reaching significance at thresholds 8, 16 and 32 but not at 4. All patients had alopecia, a presumed autoimmune disease, so their immune response might differ from that of healthy individuals. After repeated subsampling, changes were observed in the strength of the expansion versus patch-test correlation and in the threshold at which the correlation became significant. The number of TCRs above 1 in 1000 frequency did not change with DPC sensitization; there was no evidence of global repertoire structure alterations.

Germline trimming: 6 bases from V, 7 bases from J; junction bases outside gene matches: 6. From cysteine to phenylalanine, the CDR3 is 13 amino acids long. Here the CDR3 DNA is all that survives: 39 bases in frame from base 1. The germline V gene yields SQVTM for CDR1 and ANQGSEA for CDR2. The method was RACE. Sequencer: NextSeq 500. Library preparation attached unique molecular identifiers to individual cDNA molecules for quantitative, reproducible TCR counting. Both TCR alpha and TCR beta chains were sequenced from each blood RNA sample. Turning to the authors' computational methods: Samples had a median of roughly 87,000 TCRs, with a range from roughly 20,000 to 690,600. The Decombinator software suite was used to annotate V, J and CDR3 in the TCR reads. Every sample was subsampled to the same number of TCRs (28,000) for the PS versus PT1 abundance plots. TCRs were defined as expanded if absent before sensitization and observed at least eight times at the 2-week time point. TCRdb ran its own pipeline on the public reads, namely fastp trimming at Q25 and MiXCR clone calling, and kept in-frame beta chains. Merged by CDR3 protein, the rows form single entries marked with the most common genes and DNA. The V and J calls reflect TCRdb's pipeline rather than the authors' work. The sample table holds some 350,000 distinct CDR3 sequences, of which about 7% were seen once. The ten largest account for 7% to 10% of the sample.

The chain couples TRBV29-1 to TRBJ1-5; 10 of the junction bases match TRBD1. This clonotype was obtained from a woman aged 18-35 years with alopecia areata. Some clones in this sample may be carry-over from other donors' samples. The sample was whole blood, taken in connection with sensitization to the hapten diphenylcyclopropenone (DPC). The DNA sequence follows: TGCAGCGTGGGGGACAGGGGTGGGCAGCCCCAGCATTTT. Its protein is CSVGDRGGQPQHF.